The sequence of this T cell receptor (beta chain) was determined in a study of OX40 agonist ivuxolimab in advanced cancers. The CDR3 length is 15 residues. V lost 0 bases and J lost 8; bases outside the gene matches: 6. From germline, CDR1 is SGDLS and CDR2 YYNGEE. TCRdb's copy holds only in-frame clones and misses some; the assay was immunoSEQ multiplex PCR. The repertoire holds 65,000 to 95,000 clones, 75% to 95% seen once, with approximately 7% in the top ten. The sequence came from an adult with an advanced solid tumor such as melanoma, head and neck, liver or kidney cancer. This rearrangement joins TRBV9 to TRBJ2-1; 9 bases fit TRBD2. Sequencing used CD4+ or CD8+ T cells sorted from blood, obtained in a trial of the OX40 agonist ivuxolimab. The CDR3 here is CASSVGASGNDEQFF. The CDR3 DNA follows: TGTGCCAGCAGCGTAGGAGCTAGCGGGAACGATGAGCAGTTCTTC.